This TCR beta chain was captured by sequencing in a study of identical twins. This CDR3 contains 14 residues. CDR1 is SGHAT and CDR2 is FQDESV in the germline V gene (reference sequence). V was cut by 1 base and J by 4 bases, with 10 bases left in between. This clonotype was counted between two and nine times. TCRdb reprocessed the 5' RACE reads via MiXCR and lists one record per CDR3 protein. Counted here are around 500,000 distinct CDR3 sequences, approximately 14% occurring once; the ten biggest clones make up approximately 0.52%. The sample was also linked to a second study, of yellow fever vaccine responses in identical twins.

The material sequenced was CD4+ T cells sorted from blood. The TCR comes from a woman younger than 35 in good health. V is TRBV11-1 and J is TRBJ1-1, with D unresolved. DNA for the CDR3: TGTGCCAGCAGCTTAGGGCCCCTGGCCACTGAAGCTTTCTTT. Translated, it gives CASSLGPLATEAFF. The full variable domain, its missing parts supplied by reference TRBV11-1 and TRBJ1-1, is EAEVAQSPRYKITEKSQAVAFWCDPISGHATLYWYRQILGQGPELLVQFQDESVVDDSQLPKDRFSAERLKGVDSTLKIQPAELGDSAMYLCASSLGPLATEAFFGQGTRLTVV.